The clone carrying this T cell receptor (beta chain) came up once. The time point denotes: after dendritic cell vaccination, including at tumor progression/relapse. This sample was taken from a study of glioma-infiltrating T cells after dendritic cell vaccination. Overall study context: Patients had newly diagnosed or recurrent glioblastoma and received dendritic cell vaccines. Between about 2002 and 2013, patients got autologous tumor lysate-pulsed dendritic cell vaccines.

Measured with immunoSEQ multiplex PCR; TCRdb has only the in-frame clones, and not every one. The table lists approximately 93,000 clones, 85% of them singletons. There are 13 residues in the CDR3. Germline loops: CDR1 SGHNT, CDR2 YENEEA. Trimming removed 1 base from V and 4 bases from J, with 6 bases in between. The chain joins TRBV11-3 to TRBJ2-3, with D uncertain. The sequence was obtained from a human donor with glioblastoma. The specimen comprised blood, sampled after dendritic cell vaccination. Here the CDR3 DNA reads TGTGCCAGCAGCTTAGGCCCAGCAGATACGCAGTATTTT. This translates into CASSLGPADTQYF.